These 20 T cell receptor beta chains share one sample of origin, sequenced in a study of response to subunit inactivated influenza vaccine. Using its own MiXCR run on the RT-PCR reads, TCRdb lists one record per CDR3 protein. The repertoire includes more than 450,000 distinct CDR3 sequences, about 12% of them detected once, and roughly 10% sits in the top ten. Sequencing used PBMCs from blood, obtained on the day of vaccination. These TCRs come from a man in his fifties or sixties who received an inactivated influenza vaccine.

DNA for the CDR3: TGTGCCAGCAGCCAGCAGTGGAGGGGCTACACCTTC. This gives the protein CASSQQWRGYTF. This chain connects TRBV7-2 to TRBJ1-2; D uncertain. Germline CDR1 reads SGHTA; CDR2 reads FQGNSA. CDR3 length: 12 amino acids. Trimming removed 5 bases from V and 8 bases from J, with 12 bases in between.

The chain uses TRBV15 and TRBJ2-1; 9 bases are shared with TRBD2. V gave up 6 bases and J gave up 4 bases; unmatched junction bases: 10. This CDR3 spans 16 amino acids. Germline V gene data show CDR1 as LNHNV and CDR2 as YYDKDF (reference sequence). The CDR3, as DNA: TGTGCCACCAGGGCGGGGGGGACGGGGGGGTACAATGAGCAGTTCTTC. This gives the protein CATRAGGTGGYNEQFF.

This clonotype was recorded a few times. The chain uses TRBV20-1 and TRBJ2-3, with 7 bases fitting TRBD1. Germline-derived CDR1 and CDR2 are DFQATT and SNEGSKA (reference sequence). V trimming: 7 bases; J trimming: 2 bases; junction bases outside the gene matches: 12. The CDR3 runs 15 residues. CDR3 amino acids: CSVGNRGRSTDTQYF. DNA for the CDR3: TGCAGTGTAGGGAACAGGGGTCGTTCCACAGATACGCAGTATTTT.

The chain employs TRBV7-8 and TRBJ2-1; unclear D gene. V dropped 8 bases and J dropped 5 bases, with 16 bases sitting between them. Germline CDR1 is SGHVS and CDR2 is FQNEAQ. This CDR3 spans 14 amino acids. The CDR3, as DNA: TGTGCCAGCCGCAGACTGCTGTGGAACAATGAGCAGTTCTTC. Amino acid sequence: CASRRLLWNNEQFF.

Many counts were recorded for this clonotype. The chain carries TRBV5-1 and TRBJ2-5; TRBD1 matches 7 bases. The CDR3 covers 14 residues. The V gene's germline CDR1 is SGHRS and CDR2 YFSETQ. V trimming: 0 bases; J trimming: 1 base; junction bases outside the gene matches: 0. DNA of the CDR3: TGCGCCAGCAGCTTGGACAGGGGCCAAGAGACCCAGTACTTC. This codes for CASSLDRGQETQYF.

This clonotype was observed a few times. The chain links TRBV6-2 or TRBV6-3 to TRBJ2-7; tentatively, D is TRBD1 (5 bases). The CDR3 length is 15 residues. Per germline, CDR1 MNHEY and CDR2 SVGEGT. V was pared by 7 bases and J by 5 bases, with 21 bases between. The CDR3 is CASTTGGRTSHEQYF. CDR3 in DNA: TGTGCCAGCACCACAGGCGGACGGACCTCGCACGAGCAGTACTTC.

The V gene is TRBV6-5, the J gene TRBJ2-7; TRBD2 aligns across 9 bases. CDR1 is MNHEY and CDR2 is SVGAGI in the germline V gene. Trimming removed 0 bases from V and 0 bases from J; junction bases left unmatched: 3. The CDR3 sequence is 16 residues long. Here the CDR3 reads CASSYSLRGGSYEQYF. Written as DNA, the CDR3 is TGTGCCAGCAGTTACTCCCTGCGGGGGGGCTCCTACGAGCAGTACTTC.

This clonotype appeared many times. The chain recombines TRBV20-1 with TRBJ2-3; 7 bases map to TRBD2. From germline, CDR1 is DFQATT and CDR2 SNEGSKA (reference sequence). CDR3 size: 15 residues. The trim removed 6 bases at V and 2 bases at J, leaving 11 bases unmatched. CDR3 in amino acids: CSARGQRGYTDTQYF. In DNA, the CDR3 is TGCAGTGCCCGAGGCCAGCGGGGTTACACAGATACGCAGTATTTT.

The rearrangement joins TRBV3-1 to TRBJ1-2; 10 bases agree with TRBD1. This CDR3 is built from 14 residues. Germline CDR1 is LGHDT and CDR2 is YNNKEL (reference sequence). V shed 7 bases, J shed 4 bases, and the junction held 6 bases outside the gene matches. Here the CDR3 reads CASTGTGASYGYTF. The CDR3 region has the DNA TGTGCCAGCACCGGGACAGGGGCCTCCTATGGCTACACCTTC.

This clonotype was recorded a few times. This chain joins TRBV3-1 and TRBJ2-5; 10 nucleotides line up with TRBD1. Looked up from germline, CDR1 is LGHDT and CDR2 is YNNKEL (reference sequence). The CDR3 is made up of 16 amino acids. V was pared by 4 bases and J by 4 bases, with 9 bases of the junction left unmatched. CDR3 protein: CASSRFRDRGRETQYF. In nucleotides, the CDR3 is TGTGCCAGCAGCCGATTCCGGGACAGGGGAAGAGAGACCCAGTACTTC.

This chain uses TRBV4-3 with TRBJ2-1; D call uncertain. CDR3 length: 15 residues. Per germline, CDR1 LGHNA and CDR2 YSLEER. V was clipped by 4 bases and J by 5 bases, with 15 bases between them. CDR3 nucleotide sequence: TGCGCCAGCAGCCCCCAAACCCGAAGAAACAATGAGCAGTTCTTC. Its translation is CASSPQTRRNNEQFF.

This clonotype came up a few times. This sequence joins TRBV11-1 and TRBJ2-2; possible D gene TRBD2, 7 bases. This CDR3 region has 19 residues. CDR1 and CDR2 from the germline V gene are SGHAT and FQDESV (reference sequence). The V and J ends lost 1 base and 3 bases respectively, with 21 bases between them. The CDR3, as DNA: TGTGCCAGCAGCTTAGTCAGCCTGGCGGGGGCGTTTTACACCGGGGAGCTGTTTTTT. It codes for CASSLVSLAGAFYTGELFF.

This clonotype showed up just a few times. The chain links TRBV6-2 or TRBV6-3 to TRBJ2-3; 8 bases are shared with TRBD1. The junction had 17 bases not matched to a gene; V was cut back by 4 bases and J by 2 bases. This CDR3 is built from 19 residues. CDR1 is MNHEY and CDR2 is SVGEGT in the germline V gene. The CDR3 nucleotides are TGTGCCAGCAGTTCCTACTTTTCCAGGACAGGGAGAATCACAGATACGCAGTATTTT. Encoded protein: CASSSYFSRTGRITDTQYF.

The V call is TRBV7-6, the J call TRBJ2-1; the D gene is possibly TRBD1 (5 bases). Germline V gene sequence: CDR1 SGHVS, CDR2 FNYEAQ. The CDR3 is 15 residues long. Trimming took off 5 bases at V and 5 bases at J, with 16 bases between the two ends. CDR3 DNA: TGTGCCAGCAGCGCACAGGCGAGAATTAACAATGAGCAGTTCTTC. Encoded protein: CASSAQARINNEQFF. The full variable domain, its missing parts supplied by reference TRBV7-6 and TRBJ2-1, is GAGVSQSPRYKVTKRGQDVALRCDPISGHVSLYWYRQALGQGPEFLTYFNYEAQQDKSGLPNDRFSAERPEGSISTLTIQRTEQRDSAMYRCASSAQARINNEQFFGPGTRLTVL.

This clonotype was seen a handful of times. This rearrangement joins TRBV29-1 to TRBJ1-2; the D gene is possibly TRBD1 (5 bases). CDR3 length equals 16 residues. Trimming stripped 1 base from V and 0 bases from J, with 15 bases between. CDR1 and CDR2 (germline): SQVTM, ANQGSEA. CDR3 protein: CSVEGVGGDPNYGYTF. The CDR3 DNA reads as TGCAGCGTTGAAGGTGTCGGAGGGGACCCTAACTATGGCTACACCTTC.

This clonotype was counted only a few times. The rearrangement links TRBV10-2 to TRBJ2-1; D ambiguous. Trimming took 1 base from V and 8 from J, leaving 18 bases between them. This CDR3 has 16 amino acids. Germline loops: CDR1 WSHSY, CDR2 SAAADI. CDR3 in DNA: TGCGCCAGCAGTGAGTATCTGTCGGCCTGGAGAGATGAGCAGTTCTTC. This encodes CASSEYLSAWRDEQFF.

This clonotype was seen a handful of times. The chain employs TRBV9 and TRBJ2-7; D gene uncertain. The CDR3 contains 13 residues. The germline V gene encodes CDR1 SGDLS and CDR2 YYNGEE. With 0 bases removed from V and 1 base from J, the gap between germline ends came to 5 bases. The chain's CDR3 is CASSVAASYEQYF. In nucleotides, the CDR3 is TGTGCCAGCAGCGTAGCGGCGTCCTACGAGCAGTACTTC.

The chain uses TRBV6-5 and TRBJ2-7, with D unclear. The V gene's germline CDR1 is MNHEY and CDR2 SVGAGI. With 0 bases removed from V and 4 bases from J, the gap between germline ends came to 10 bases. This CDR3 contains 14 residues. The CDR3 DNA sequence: TGTGCCAGCAGTTACTCGCGACGGCAATACGAGCAGTACTTC. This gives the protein CASSYSRRQYEQYF.

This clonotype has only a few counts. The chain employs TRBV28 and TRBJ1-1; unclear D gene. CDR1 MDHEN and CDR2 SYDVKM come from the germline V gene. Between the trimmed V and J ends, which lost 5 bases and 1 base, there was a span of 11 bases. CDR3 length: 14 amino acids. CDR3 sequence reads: CASSPHRTNTEAFF. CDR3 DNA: TGTGCCAGCAGTCCCCATAGAACGAACACTGAAGCTTTCTTT.

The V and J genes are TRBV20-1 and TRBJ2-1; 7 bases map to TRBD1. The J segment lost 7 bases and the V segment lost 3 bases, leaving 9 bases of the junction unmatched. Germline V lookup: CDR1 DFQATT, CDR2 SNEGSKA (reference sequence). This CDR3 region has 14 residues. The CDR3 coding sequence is TGCAGTGCTAGGGGACAGACAGGGTCAAATGAGCAGTTCTTC. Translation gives CSARGQTGSNEQFF.